This entry describes one T cell receptor beta chain. Profiled with immunoSEQ multiplex PCR; TCRdb holds only in-frame clones, not every one. The data show about 78,000 clones, less than 95% seen once. This specimen belongs to a study of blood T cell repertoires in COVID-19. In the study overall: The analysed material was cDNA or gDNA that came from T cells, B-cell-depleted T cells, or PBMCs.

V dropped 0 bases and J dropped 10; count of bases not matched to a gene: 9. This CDR3 comprises 15 residues. The V gene's germline CDR1 is MGHRA and CDR2 YSYEKL. The sequenced material came from peripheral blood. V and J are TRBV4-1 and TRBJ1-1, with 9 bases that match TRBD1. The TCR comes from a woman aged 45 to 65 in a cohort sampled during active COVID-19. The CDR3 nucleotides read TGCGCCAGCAGCCAAGAAGGGACCGGACAGGGGCGAGCTTTCTTT. Translation: CASSQEGTGQGRAFF.